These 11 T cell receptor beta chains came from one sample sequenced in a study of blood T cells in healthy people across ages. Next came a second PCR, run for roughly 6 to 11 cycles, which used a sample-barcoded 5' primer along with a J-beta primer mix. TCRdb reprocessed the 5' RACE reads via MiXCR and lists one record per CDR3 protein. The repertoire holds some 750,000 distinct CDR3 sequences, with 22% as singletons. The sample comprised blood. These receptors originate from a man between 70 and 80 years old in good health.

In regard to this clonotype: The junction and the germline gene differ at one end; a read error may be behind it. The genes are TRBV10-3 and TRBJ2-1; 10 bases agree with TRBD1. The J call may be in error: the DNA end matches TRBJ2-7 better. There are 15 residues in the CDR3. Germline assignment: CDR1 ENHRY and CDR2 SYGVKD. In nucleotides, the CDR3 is TGTGCCACCAGTGAGTTCGGGACAGGGGAGGGTGAGCAGTACTTC. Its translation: CATSEFGTGEGEQYF.

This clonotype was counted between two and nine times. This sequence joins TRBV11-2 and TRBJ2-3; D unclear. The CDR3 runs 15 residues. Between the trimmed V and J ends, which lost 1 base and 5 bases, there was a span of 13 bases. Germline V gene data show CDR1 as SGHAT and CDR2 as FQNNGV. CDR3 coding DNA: TGTGCCAGCAGCTTAGTACCACTCCCCATAGATACGCAGTATTTT. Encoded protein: CASSLVPLPIDTQYF.

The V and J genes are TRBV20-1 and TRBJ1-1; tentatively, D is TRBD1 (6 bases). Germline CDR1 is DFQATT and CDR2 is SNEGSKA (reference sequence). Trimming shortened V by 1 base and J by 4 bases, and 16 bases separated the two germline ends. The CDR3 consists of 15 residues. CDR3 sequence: CSARAGGAGGTEAFF. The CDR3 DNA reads TGCAGTGCTAGAGCGGGGGGCGCGGGGGGCACTGAAGCTTTCTTT.

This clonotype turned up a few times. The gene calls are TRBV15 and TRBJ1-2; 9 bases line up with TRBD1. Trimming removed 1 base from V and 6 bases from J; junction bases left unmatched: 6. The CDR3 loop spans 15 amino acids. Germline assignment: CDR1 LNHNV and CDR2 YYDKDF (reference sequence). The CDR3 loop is CATSRVGDRADGYTF. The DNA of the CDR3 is TGTGCCACCAGCAGAGTCGGGGACAGGGCGGATGGCTACACCTTC.

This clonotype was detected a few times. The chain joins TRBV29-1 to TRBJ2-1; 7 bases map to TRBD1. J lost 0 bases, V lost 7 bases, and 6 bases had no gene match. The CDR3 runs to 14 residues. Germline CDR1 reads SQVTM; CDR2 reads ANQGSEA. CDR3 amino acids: CSAQTGTSYNEQFF. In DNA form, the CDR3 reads TGCAGCGCGCAGACAGGGACCTCCTACAATGAGCAGTTCTTC.

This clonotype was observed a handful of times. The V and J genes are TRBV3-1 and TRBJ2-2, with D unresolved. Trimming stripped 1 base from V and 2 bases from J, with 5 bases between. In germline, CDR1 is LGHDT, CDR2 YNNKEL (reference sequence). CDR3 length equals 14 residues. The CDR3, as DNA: TGTGCCAGCAGCCAAGCTTCTAACACCGGGGAGCTGTTTTTT. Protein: CASSQASNTGELFF.

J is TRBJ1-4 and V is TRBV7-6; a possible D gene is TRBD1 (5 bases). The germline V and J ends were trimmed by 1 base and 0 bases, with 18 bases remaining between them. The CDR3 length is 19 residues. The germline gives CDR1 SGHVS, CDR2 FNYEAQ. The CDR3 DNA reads TGTGCCAGCAGCTTAGGTTCCAGGGAAACCCTTGCAACTAATGAAAAACTGTTTTTT. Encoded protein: CASSLGSRETLATNEKLFF.

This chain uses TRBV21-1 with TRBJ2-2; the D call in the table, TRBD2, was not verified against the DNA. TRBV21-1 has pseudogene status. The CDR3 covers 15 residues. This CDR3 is CASPAGAANTGELFF. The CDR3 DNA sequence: TGTGCCAGCCCCGCCGGAGCGGCGAACACCGGGGAGCTGTTTTTT.

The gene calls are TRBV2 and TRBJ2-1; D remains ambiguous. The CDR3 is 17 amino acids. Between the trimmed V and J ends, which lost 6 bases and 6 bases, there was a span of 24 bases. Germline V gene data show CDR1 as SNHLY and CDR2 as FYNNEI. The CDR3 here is CASSGGVHSRSPNEQFF. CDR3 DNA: TGTGCCAGCAGCGGTGGAGTGCACTCCCGTTCCCCCAATGAGCAGTTCTTC.

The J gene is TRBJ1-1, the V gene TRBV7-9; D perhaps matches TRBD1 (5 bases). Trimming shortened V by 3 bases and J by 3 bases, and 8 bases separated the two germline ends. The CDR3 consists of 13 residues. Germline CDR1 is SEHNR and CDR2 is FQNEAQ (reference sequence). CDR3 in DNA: TGTGCCAGCAGCTTCTCCAGGGACACTGAAGCTTTCTTT. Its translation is CASSFSRDTEAFF.

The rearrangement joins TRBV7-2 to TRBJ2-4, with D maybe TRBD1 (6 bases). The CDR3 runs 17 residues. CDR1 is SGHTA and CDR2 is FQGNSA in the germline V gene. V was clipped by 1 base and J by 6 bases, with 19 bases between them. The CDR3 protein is CASSLEVAVGAGNIQYF. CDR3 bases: TGTGCCAGCAGCTTAGAGGTGGCAGTGGGGGCGGGAAACATTCAGTACTTC.